The 2 T cell receptor beta chains below were found in one sample sequenced in a study of CD8+CD57+ T cells in acquired aplastic anemia. The TCR beta profiling, which covered VDJ combination and CDR3 sequence, was carried out using genomic DNA as the template. TCRdb passed the reads through MiXCR, listing each CDR3 protein once. The data contain 200,000 to 250,000 distinct CDR3 sequences, about a third of them seen just once; the ten biggest clones take up 0.95% to 1.3%. Sequencing was carried out using sorted CD4+, CD8+, or CD8+CD57+ T cells (not recorded which) from PBMCs. The receptors shown here come from a human donor in good health, serving as a control.

This clonotype was recorded many times. The J gene is TRBJ1-5, the V gene TRBV19; 8 bases agree with TRBD1. This CDR3 has 16 residues. J gave up 5 bases and V 5 bases, and 11 bases lay outside the gene matches. The germline CDR1 and CDR2 sequences are LNHDA and SQIVND (reference sequence). In nucleotides, the CDR3 is TGTGCCAGTAGTCGGACAGGGCTAGGAGGGGATCAGCCCCAGCATTTT. It encodes CASSRTGLGGDQPQHF.

This clonotype was picked up one time. As the CDR3 is not closed by the conserved phenylalanine or tryptophan, this likely results from a read error. The chain links TRBV2 to TRBJ2-3; D could derive from TRBD1 or TRBD2 (6 bases each). V shed 5 bases and J shed 8 bases, with 14 bases lying between them. Germline assignment: CDR1 SNHLY and CDR2 FYNNEI. The CDR3 covers 13 residues. CDR3 in DNA: TGTGCCAGCAGTACCGGAGGGGGTGTTACGCAGTATTCT. The encoded protein is CASSTGGGVTQYS.